Below are 26 T cell receptor beta chains sequenced from a single sample in a study of cytomegalovirus exposure and HLA in healthy donors. 60 Vbeta and 13 Jbeta primers were used in PCR. Profiled with immunoSEQ multiplex PCR; TCRdb holds only in-frame clones, not every one. The sample is made up of 100,000 to 150,000 clones, and the top ten hold around 2.2% of it. Sequenced input: PBMCs. These receptor sequences come from a man aged 40-50 years in good health and CMV-seronegative.

This chain joins TRBV27 and TRBJ2-3, with TRBD2 identical over 12 bases. There are 17 residues in the CDR3. Germline CDR1 is MNHEY and CDR2 is SMNVEV (reference sequence). CDR3 coding DNA: TGTGTGACCCAAACCTCGACTAGCGGGAGTACCACAGATACGCAGTATTTT. It encodes CVTQTSTSGSTTDTQYF.

This rearrangement joins TRBV19 to TRBJ1-1; TRBD1 agrees at 7 bases. Germline CDR1 reads LNHDA; CDR2 reads SQIVND (reference sequence). With V trimmed by 5 bases and J by 4 bases, 7 bases remained unmatched. This CDR3 comprises 14 residues. CDR3 nucleotides: TGTGCCAGTAGTGCAGGGGGTTACCGCACTGAAGCTTTCTTT. This translates into CASSAGGYRTEAFF.

The rearrangement joins TRBV2 to TRBJ2-1; a weak D match, TRBD1 (6 bases). The germline CDR1 and CDR2 sequences are SNHLY and FYNNEI. This CDR3 contains 14 residues. Trimming took 6 bases from V and 7 from J, leaving 16 bases between them. The CDR3 nucleotides read TGTGCCAGCAGCGCCGACAGGAACAGAAATGAGCAGTTCTTC. Translation: CASSADRNRNEQFF.

The CDR3 coding sequence is TGTGCCTGGAGTGCAGGGGAGTTTCGCGGAAACACCATATATTTT. This translates into CAWSAGEFRGNTIYF. V usage is TRBV30 and J usage is TRBJ1-3; maybe TRBD1 (6 bases). Germline V gene data show CDR1 as GTSNPN and CDR2 as SVGIG (reference sequence). This CDR3 comprises 15 residues. The ends were cut back, 1 base at V and 4 bases at J, with 14 bases in the middle.

V usage is TRBV19 and J usage is TRBJ2-7; a weak D match, TRBD2 (6 bases). V was clipped by 6 bases and J by 3 bases, with 18 bases between them. The CDR3 is 15 residues long. The V gene's germline CDR1 is LNHDA and CDR2 SQIVND (reference sequence). The CDR3 protein is CASRTFSGSNYEQYF. DNA for the CDR3: TGTGCCAGTAGAACCTTTTCCGGGAGCAACTACGAGCAGTACTTC.

This chain uses TRBV11-3 with TRBJ2-1; perhaps TRBD2 as D (6 bases). The ends were cut back, 5 bases at V and 4 bases at J, with 15 bases in the middle. The CDR3 is 15 amino acids. Germline-derived CDR1 and CDR2 are SGHNT and YENEEA. The CDR3 nucleotides read TGTGCCAGCAGCCCCAACCGGGAGAATTACAATGAGCAGTTCTTC. Translated: CASSPNRENYNEQFF.

The chain is built from TRBV11-3 and TRBJ2-5; D not certain. The V gene lost 7 bases and the J gene lost 2 bases, with 14 bases spanning the gap. Germline CDR1 and CDR2: SGHNT and YENEEA. The CDR3 has 14 amino acids. CDR3 bases: TGTGCCAGCACCAACCCTGGGCAGCAAGAGACCCAGTACTTC. It translates to CASTNPGQQETQYF.

The chain carries TRBV9 and TRBJ1-4; D unresolved. Germline V gene data show CDR1 as SGDLS and CDR2 as YYNGEE. Between the trimmed V and J ends, which lost 1 base and 0 bases, there was a span of 7 bases. The CDR3 has 15 amino acids. CDR3 residues: CASSVQVSTNEKLFF. Written as DNA, the CDR3 is TGTGCCAGCAGCGTACAGGTTTCAACTAATGAAAAACTGTTTTTT.

The chain links TRBV19 to TRBJ2-5; possibly TRBD1 for D (6 bases). Germline V gene data show CDR1 as LNHDA and CDR2 as SQIVND (reference sequence). The germline V and J ends were trimmed by 6 bases and 4 bases, with 12 bases remaining between them. The CDR3 sequence is 13 residues long. This CDR3 is CASRRGNGETQYF. In DNA, the CDR3 is TGTGCCAGTAGGAGGGGGAATGGAGAGACCCAGTACTTC.

The V and J genes are TRBV6-5 and TRBJ2-4, with unresolved D. Trimming removed 6 bases from V and 1 base from J, with 13 bases in between. Looked up from germline, CDR1 is MNHEY and CDR2 is SVGAGI. The CDR3 spans 15 residues. CDR3 sequence: CASSLSPLAKNIQYF. The CDR3 coding sequence is TGTGCCAGCAGCCTAAGCCCCCTGGCCAAAAACATTCAGTACTTC.

This chain links TRBV11-1 with TRBJ1-1; D perhaps matches TRBD1 (6 bases). Trimming removed 5 bases from V and 5 bases from J, with 12 bases in between. The CDR3 has 13 residues. The germline V gene has CDR1 SGHAT and CDR2 FQDESV (reference sequence). CDR3 bases: TGTGCCAGCAGCCGCCAGGGGAAAACTGAAGCTTTCTTT. Its translation: CASSRQGKTEAFF.

The chain employs TRBV7-8 and TRBJ2-7; maybe TRBD2 (5 bases). This CDR3 contains 12 residues. CDR1 is SGHVS and CDR2 is FQNEAQ in the germline V gene. Trimming pared 3 bases from V and 5 bases from J, leaving 8 bases between. The CDR3 DNA sequence: TGTGCCAGCAGCTTCCCCGGGAACGAGCAGTACTTC. It specifies CASSFPGNEQYF.

The chain uses TRBV4-2 and TRBJ2-7; D possibly corresponds to TRBD1 (7 bases). The length of the CDR3 is 18 residues. V was shortened by 0 bases and J by 2 bases, with 20 bases between the two germline ends. From germline, CDR1 is LGHNA and CDR2 YNFKEQ. In nucleotides, the CDR3 is TGTGCCAGCAGCCAAGAATGGGGTGCAGGGGGGCCACCCTACGAGCAGTACTTC. It yields the protein CASSQEWGAGGPPYEQYF.

V and J are TRBV10-3 and TRBJ2-1; the D gene is possibly TRBD2 (6 bases). Between the trimmed V and J ends, which lost 4 bases and 9 bases, there was a span of 13 bases. There are 13 residues in the CDR3. Germline V gene sequence: CDR1 ENHRY, CDR2 SYGVKD. CDR3: CAISGSREFEQFF. The CDR3 DNA sequence: TGTGCCATCAGTGGGTCCCGGGAGTTTGAGCAGTTCTTC.

The chain combines TRBV9 with TRBJ2-3, with 11 positions matching TRBD2. This CDR3 is 18 amino acids long. V lost 4 bases, J lost 1 base, and 11 bases stayed unmatched. Germline V gene data show CDR1 as SGDLS and CDR2 as YYNGEE. The CDR3 loop is CASSPDYFSGRGTDTQYF. The CDR3 DNA sequence: TGTGCCAGCAGCCCTGACTATTTTAGCGGGAGGGGCACAGATACGCAGTATTTT.

The CDR3 spells CASSLWLQGYGYTF. The CDR3 DNA follows: TGTGCCAGCAGTTTATGGCTTCAGGGTTATGGCTACACCTTC. The V call is TRBV28, the J call TRBJ1-2; D is perhaps TRBD1 (5 bases). CDR3 length equals 14 residues. Germline V gene sequence: CDR1 MDHEN, CDR2 SYDVKM. Trimming pared 0 bases from V and 5 bases from J, leaving 10 bases between.

Comment on this clone: One end of the junction does not line up with germline, which may come from a read error. This sequence joins TRBV6-1 and TRBJ2-7, with 9 positions matching TRBD2. Germline V gene data show CDR1 as MNHNS and CDR2 as SASEGT. This CDR3 has 15 residues. The CDR3 spells CASREASGAYYEQYF. Here the CDR3 DNA reads TGTGCCAGCAGAGAAGCTAGCGGGGCCTACTACGAGCAGTACTTC.

This chain joins TRBV28 and TRBJ2-2; D is uncertain. The germline gives CDR1 MDHEN, CDR2 SYDVKM. V lost 6 bases and J lost 1, with 12 bases in between. The CDR3 runs to 15 residues. The CDR3, as DNA: TGTGCCAGCAGCCCGCCCGAGCGGAACACCGGGGAGCTGTTTTTT. It specifies CASSPPERNTGELFF.

The rearrangement links TRBV11-2 to TRBJ2-2, with TRBD2 matching 7 bases. Looked up from germline, CDR1 is SGHAT and CDR2 is FQNNGV. This CDR3 region has 16 residues. V trimming: 7 bases; J trimming: 4 bases; junction bases outside the gene matches: 12. CDR3 amino acids: CASIQVGGSPTGELFF. The CDR3 DNA is TGTGCCAGCATCCAAGTGGGGGGGAGTCCCACCGGGGAGCTGTTTTTT.

The rearrangement uses TRBV13 and TRBJ2-7, with TRBD2 as a possible D gene (5 bases). The V gene lost 5 bases and the J gene lost 0 bases, with 14 bases spanning the gap. Per the germline V gene, CDR1 is PRHDT and CDR2 is FYEKMQ (reference sequence). CDR3 size: 15 residues. The CDR3 loop reads CASSPRTEVSYEQYF. The CDR3 DNA is TGTGCCAGCAGCCCCCGGACGGAGGTCTCCTACGAGCAGTACTTC.

This chain connects TRBV7-8 to TRBJ2-7, with D maybe TRBD2 (6 bases). Germline values: CDR1 SGHVS, CDR2 FQNEAQ. The CDR3 consists of 14 residues. Trimming took 5 bases from V and 4 from J, leaving 15 bases between them. CDR3 in amino acids: CASSPRLDRYEQYF. The DNA of the CDR3 is TGTGCCAGCAGCCCAAGACTAGACCGATACGAGCAGTACTTC.

The gene calls are TRBV6-1 and TRBJ2-2; D is possibly TRBD1 (5 bases). The germline V and J ends were trimmed by 4 bases and 4 bases, with 10 bases remaining between them. Germline loops: CDR1 MNHNS, CDR2 SASEGT. The CDR3 is made up of 14 amino acids. CDR3 nucleotide sequence: TGTGCCAGCAGTGTATCGACAGTCACCGGGGAGCTGTTTTTT. Protein: CASSVSTVTGELFF.

V and J are TRBV10-3 and TRBJ1-2; 8 nucleotides line up with TRBD1. Trimming took 6 bases from V and 3 from J; bases not matched to a gene: 3. CDR3 length equals 13 residues. Germline V lookup: CDR1 ENHRY, CDR2 SYGVKD. In DNA, the CDR3 is TGTGCCATCAGCAAGACAGGGGACTATGGCTACACCTTC. It is translated as CAISKTGDYGYTF.

The rearrangement uses TRBV5-1 and TRBJ1-3; D is possibly TRBD1 (6 bases). The germline CDR1 and CDR2 sequences are SGHRS and YFSETQ. The ends were cut back, 2 bases at V and 4 bases at J, with 13 bases in the middle. The CDR3 loop spans 15 amino acids. This CDR3 reads CASSLRPDRGNTIYF. The CDR3 nucleotides read TGCGCCAGCAGCTTAAGACCTGACAGGGGAAACACCATATATTTT.

The genes are TRBV5-1 and TRBJ2-3, with 15 nucleotides matching TRBD2. The germline V gene has CDR1 SGHRS and CDR2 YFSETQ. Unmatched junction bases numbered 2, after V lost 3 bases and J lost 3 bases. The CDR3 has 16 residues. CDR3 sequence reads: CASSSGTSGRTDTQYF. The CDR3 DNA reads TGCGCCAGCAGCTCCGGGACTAGCGGGAGGACAGATACGCAGTATTTT. The full variable domain, rest sourced from reference TRBV5-1 and TRBJ2-3, is KAGVTQTPRYLIKTRGQQVTLSCSPISGHRSVSWYQQTPGQGLQFLFEYFSETQRNKGNFPGRFSGRQFSNSRSEMNVSTLELGDSALYLCASSSGTSGRTDTQYFGPGTRLTVL.

The chain employs TRBV27 and TRBJ2-1; a possible D gene is TRBD2 (6 bases). There are 18 residues in the CDR3. The germline V and J ends were trimmed by 6 bases and 0 bases, with 21 bases remaining between them. Looked up from germline, CDR1 is MNHEY and CDR2 is SMNVEV (reference sequence). CDR3 nucleotide sequence: TGTGCCAGCAGCAGATTAGCGCGGGACGTGGGCTCCTACAATGAGCAGTTCTTC. Translated, it gives CASSRLARDVGSYNEQFF.